The present T cell receptor beta chain was sequenced within a study of CD8+CD57+ T cells in acquired aplastic anemia. CDR3 and TCR beta VDJ profiling relied on a genomic DNA template. Each CDR3 protein gets one entry after TCRdb re-called the reads with MiXCR. The table includes tens of thousands of distinct CDR3 sequences, approximately 46% detected once. With 5 bases clipped from V and 8 bases from J, the junction kept 6 bases outside the gene matches. Germline V gives CDR1 MNHEY, CDR2 SVGEGT. This CDR3 has 14 amino acids. The specimen was sorted CD4+, CD8+, or CD8+CD57+ T cells (not recorded which) from PBMCs. This chain uses TRBV6-2 or TRBV6-3 with TRBJ2-4, with 10 bases matching TRBD2. This clonotype was sampled from a human donor in good health, serving as a control. CDR3 nucleotide sequence: TGTGCCAGCAGTGAGGGACTAGCGAAGGACATTCAGTACTTC. This encodes CASSEGLAKDIQYF.